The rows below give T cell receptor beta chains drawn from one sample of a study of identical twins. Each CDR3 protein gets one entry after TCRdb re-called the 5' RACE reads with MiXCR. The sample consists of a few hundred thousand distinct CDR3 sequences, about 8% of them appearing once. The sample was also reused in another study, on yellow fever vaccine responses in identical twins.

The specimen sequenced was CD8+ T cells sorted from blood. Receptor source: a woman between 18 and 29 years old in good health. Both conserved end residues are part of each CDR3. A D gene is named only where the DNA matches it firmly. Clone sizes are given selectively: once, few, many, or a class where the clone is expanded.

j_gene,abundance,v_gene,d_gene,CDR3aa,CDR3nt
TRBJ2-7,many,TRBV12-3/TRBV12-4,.,CASNNKGQRVEFGEQYF,TGTGCCAGCAATAACAAAGGGCAGAGGGTCGAGTTTGGCGAGCAGTACTTC
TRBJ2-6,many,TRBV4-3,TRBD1,CASSQRTGGSGANVLTF,TGCGCCAGCAGCCAACGGACAGGGGGCTCTGGGGCCAACGTCCTGACTTTC
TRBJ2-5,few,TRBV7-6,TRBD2,CASSLRERGVETQYF,TGTGCCAGCAGCTTAAGGGAGCGGGGGGTCGAGACCCAGTACTTC
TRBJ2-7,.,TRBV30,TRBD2,CAWSVLAGTYEQYF,TGTGCCTGGAGTGTTCTAGCGGGCACCTACGAGCAGTACTTC
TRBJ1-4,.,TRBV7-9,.,CASSSPLDGNEKLFF,TGTGCCAGCAGCTCCCCCCTCGACGGTAATGAAAAACTGTTTTTT
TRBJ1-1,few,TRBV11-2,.,CASSPRPGGDTEAFF,TGTGCCAGCAGCCCTCGACCGGGAGGGGACACTGAAGCTTTCTTT
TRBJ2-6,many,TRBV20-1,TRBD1,CSALQGGPSGANVLTF,TGCAGTGCTTTACAAGGGGGCCCTTCTGGGGCCAACGTCCTGACTTTC
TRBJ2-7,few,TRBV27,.,CASSLAGVSHEQYF,TGTGCCAGCAGTTTAGCCGGGGTAAGCCACGAGCAGTACTTC
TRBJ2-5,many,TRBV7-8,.,CASSLEQGGTQYF,TGTGCCAGCAGCTTAGAACAGGGAGGGACCCAGTACTTC
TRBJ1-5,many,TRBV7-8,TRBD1,CASTQGQAGQPQHF,TGTGCCAGCACACAGGGGCAGGCGGGTCAGCCCCAGCATTTT
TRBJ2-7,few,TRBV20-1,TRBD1,CSAREGDRDYEQYF,TGCAGTGCTAGAGAGGGGGACAGGGACTACGAGCAGTACTTC
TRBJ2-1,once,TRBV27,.,CASSQRASEQFF,TGTGCCAGCAGTCAACGAGCGTCCGAGCAGTTCTTC
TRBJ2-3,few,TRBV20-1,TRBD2,CSVTLTGGAADAQYF,TGCAGTGTTACCCTGACCGGGGGGGCCGCAGATGCGCAGTATTTT
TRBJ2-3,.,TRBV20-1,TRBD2,CSARGTSGNMPMMFSPDTQYF,TGCAGTGCTAGGGGGACTAGCGGGAATATGCCGATGATGTTCAGCCCAGATACGCAGTATTTT
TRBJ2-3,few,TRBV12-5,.,CASGSGGDTQYF,TGTGCTAGTGGCTCTGGGGGGGATACGCAGTATTTT
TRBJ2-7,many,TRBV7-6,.,CASSPGIGGSYEQYF,TGTGCCAGCAGCCCCGGCATAGGGGGCTCCTACGAGCAGTACTTC
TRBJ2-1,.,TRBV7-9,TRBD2,CASSLGGTSGSSNEQFF,TGTGCCAGCAGCTTAGGCGGGACTAGCGGGAGTAGCAATGAGCAGTTCTTC